This T cell receptor beta chain was recorded in a study of blood T cell repertoires in COVID-19. Study at large: PBMCs, B-cell-depleted T cells, or T cells provided the cDNA or gDNA that made up the material.

The CDR3 has 12 amino acids. Germline values: CDR1 SGHAT, CDR2 FQNNGV. Trimming left V 5 bases short and J 7 bases short, with 9 bases between. Original analysis: Amplifying reference gene primers gave estimates of nucleated cell counts. Repertoires were generated with immunoSEQ multiplex PCR, while TCRdb's copy carries only in-frame clones and drops some. Clonal size and the V and J genes are those of that table, whereas D and trimming came from the DNA. The table includes around 700,000 clones, 85% to 90% detected once. The receptor was isolated from a woman in her late teens or twenties with acute or convalescent COVID-19. Source material: peripheral blood. The chain carries TRBV11-2 and TRBJ1-5; D is unclear. The CDR3: CASSPGNQPQHF. The CDR3 nucleotides are TGTGCCAGCAGCCCCGGGAACCAGCCCCAGCATTTT. Supplemented by reference TRBV11-2 and TRBJ1-5, the full variable domain reads EAGVAQSPRYKIIEKRQSVAFWCNPISGHATLYWYQQILGQGPKLLIQFQNNGVVDDSQLPKDRFSAERLKGVDSTLKIQPAKLEDSAVYLCASSPGNQPQHFGDGTRLSIL.